Shown below are 10 T cell receptor beta chains from a single sample sequenced in a study of early T cells in non-severe SARS-CoV-2 infection. TCRdb redid the calling of the 5' RACE reads with MiXCR, one entry per CDR3 protein. The sample consists of tens of thousands of distinct CDR3 sequences, roughly a tenth of them appearing once. Sequencing was done on a sample of whole blood. The receptors derive from an adult who was a healthcare worker with PCR-confirmed SARS-CoV-2 infection or an uninfected control (not recorded which).

The V call is TRBV20-1, the J call TRBJ1-1, with a weak D call TRBD1 (6 bases). Germline CDR1 DFQATT, CDR2 SNEGSKA (reference sequence). The CDR3 totals 13 residues. Trimming removed 5 bases at V and 3 bases at J, with 13 bases between. CDR3 in amino acids: CSAQVNRDTEAFF. In nucleotides, the CDR3 is TGCAGTGCTCAAGTCAACAGGGACACTGAAGCTTTCTTT.

For this clonotype: A much larger clone differs by one base, so this may be a read error. This rearrangement joins TRBV11-2 to TRBJ2-3; 8 bases match TRBD2. Germline V gene data show CDR1 as SGHAT and CDR2 as FQNNGV. There are 17 residues in the CDR3. The V gene end was trimmed by 5 bases and the J gene end by 3 bases; junction bases not matched to a gene: 13. Here the CDR3 reads CASSLYRTTSETDTQYF. The CDR3 region has the DNA TGTGCCAGCAGCCTATACCGTACGACTAGCGAGACAGATACGCAGTATTTT. The whole variable domain, remainder taken from reference TRBV11-2 and TRBJ2-3, is EAGVAQSPRYKIIEKRQSVAFWCNPISGHATLYWYQQILGQGPKLLIQFQNNGVVDDSQLPKDRFSAERLKGVDSTLKIQPAKLEDSAVYLCASSLYRTTSETDTQYFGPGTRLTVL.

The V and J genes are TRBV19 and TRBJ2-4; D ambiguous. The CDR3 contains 13 residues. Germline V gives CDR1 LNHDA, CDR2 SQIVND (reference sequence). V dropped 11 bases and J dropped 0 bases, with 11 bases sitting between them. The CDR3 loop is CASGFLAKNIQYF. CDR3 nucleotide sequence: TGTGCCTCCGGGTTCCTAGCCAAAAACATTCAGTACTTC.

This clonotype was counted at least ten times. This sequence joins TRBV12-5 and TRBJ2-3; D unresolved. Germline loops: CDR1 LGHNT, CDR2 FRNRAP. Trimming took 3 bases from V and 2 from J, leaving 12 bases between them. The CDR3 runs 15 residues. The CDR3 DNA follows: TGTGCTAGTGGTTTCAGTGGCCAGAACACAGATACGCAGTATTTT. Amino acid sequence: CASGFSGQNTDTQYF.

In its sample, this clonotype was seen a few times. This chain uses TRBV12-3 or TRBV12-4 with TRBJ2-1; perhaps D is TRBD1 or TRBD2 (5 bases each). Between the trimmed V and J ends, which lost 2 bases and 9 bases, there was a span of 20 bases. The CDR3 contains 16 residues. The CDR3 spells CASSLPGTRDAGEQFF. Written as DNA, the CDR3 is TGTGCCAGCAGTTTACCCGGGACGAGAGACGCTGGTGAGCAGTTCTTC.

This clonotype was observed many times. The J gene is TRBJ1-2, the V gene TRBV30; D call uncertain. CDR1 is GTSNPN and CDR2 is SVGIG in the germline V gene (reference sequence). Trimming shortened V by 5 bases and J by 4 bases, and 14 bases separated the two germline ends. The CDR3 extends over 13 amino acids. Here the CDR3 reads CAWGPASGYGYTF. The CDR3 DNA reads as TGTGCCTGGGGCCCCGCATCCGGCTATGGCTACACCTTC.

This clonotype appeared many times. This rearrangement joins TRBV10-3 to TRBJ2-1; D perhaps matches TRBD2 (7 bases). V was trimmed by 2 bases and J by 5 bases, leaving 19 bases between them. The CDR3 consists of 17 residues. The V gene's germline CDR1 is ENHRY and CDR2 SYGVKD. CDR3 nucleotide sequence: TGTGCCATCAGTGAGAGGGGGACTACCCTCCTCCACAATGAGCAGTTCTTC. This encodes CAISERGTTLLHNEQFF.

This clonotype occurred many times. V gene TRBV2 combines with J gene TRBJ1-5; D is unresolved. In germline, CDR1 is SNHLY, CDR2 FYNNEI. The CDR3 sequence is 12 residues long. V shed 6 bases and J shed 7 bases, with 10 bases lying between them. This chain's CDR3 is CASRRDTQPQHF. Written as DNA, the CDR3 is TGTGCCAGCAGGAGGGATACCCAGCCCCAGCATTTT.

V is TRBV7-2 and J is TRBJ1-2; D uncertain. Germline values: CDR1 SGHTA, CDR2 FQGNSA. The CDR3 totals 15 residues. Trimming pared 1 base from V and 0 bases from J, leaving 9 bases between. The CDR3 region has the DNA TGTGCCAGCAGCTTAGAAGGCCGACCTAACTATGGCTACACCTTC. This translates into CASSLEGRPNYGYTF.

The table lists this clonotype with a few counts. The chain combines TRBV5-1 with TRBJ2-7; 9 bases are a match to TRBD1. J was trimmed by 5 bases and V by 6 bases; bases with no gene match: 15. Looked up from germline, CDR1 is SGHRS and CDR2 is YFSETQ. The CDR3 covers 16 residues. CDR3 DNA sequence: TGCGCCAGCACCCCACCCATCCGGGACAGGGCTGACGAGCAGTACTTC. This sequence encodes CASTPPIRDRADEQYF.